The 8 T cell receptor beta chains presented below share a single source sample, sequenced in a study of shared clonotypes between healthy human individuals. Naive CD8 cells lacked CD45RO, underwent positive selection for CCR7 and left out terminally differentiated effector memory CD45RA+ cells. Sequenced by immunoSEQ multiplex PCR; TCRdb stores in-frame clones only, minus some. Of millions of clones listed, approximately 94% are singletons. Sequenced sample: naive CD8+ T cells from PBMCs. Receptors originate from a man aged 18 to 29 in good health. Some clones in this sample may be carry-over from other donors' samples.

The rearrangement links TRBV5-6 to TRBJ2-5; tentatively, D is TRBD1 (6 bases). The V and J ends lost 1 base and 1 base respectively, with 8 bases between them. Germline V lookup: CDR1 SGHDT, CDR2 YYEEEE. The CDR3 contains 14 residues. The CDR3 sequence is CASSLRTAQETQYF. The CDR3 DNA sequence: TGTGCCAGCAGCTTGAGGACAGCCCAAGAGACCCAGTACTTC.

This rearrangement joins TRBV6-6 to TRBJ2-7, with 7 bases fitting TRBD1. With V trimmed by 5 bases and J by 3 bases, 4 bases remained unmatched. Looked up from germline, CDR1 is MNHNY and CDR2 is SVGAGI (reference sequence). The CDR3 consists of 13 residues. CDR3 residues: CASSRDSYYEQYF. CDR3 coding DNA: TGTGCCAGCAGTCGGGACAGCTACTACGAGCAGTACTTC.

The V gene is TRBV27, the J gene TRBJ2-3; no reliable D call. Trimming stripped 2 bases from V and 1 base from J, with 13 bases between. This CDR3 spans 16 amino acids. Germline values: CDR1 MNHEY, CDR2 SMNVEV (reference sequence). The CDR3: CASSLVMVRGTDTQYF. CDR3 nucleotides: TGTGCCAGCAGTTTAGTTATGGTTCGCGGCACAGATACGCAGTATTTT.

The CDR3 here is CASSLTLARDEQYF. CDR3 coding DNA: TGTGCCAGCAGCCTAACACTAGCTAGAGACGAGCAGTACTTC. The chain links TRBV5-6 to TRBJ2-7; weak D call: TRBD2 (6 bases). This CDR3 has 14 amino acids. V lost 4 bases, J lost 5 bases, and 16 bases lay in between. In germline, CDR1 is SGHDT, CDR2 YYEEEE. Combining the CDR3 with reference TRBV5-6 and TRBJ2-7 gives the whole variable domain DAGVTQSPTHLIKTRGQQVTLRCSPKSGHDTVSWYQQALGQGPQFIFQYYEEEERQRGNFPDRFSGHQFPNYSSELNVNALLLGDSALYLCASSLTLARDEQYFGPGTRLTVT.

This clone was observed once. The CDR3 DNA is TGTGCCAGTAAGACAGGGGACGAGCAGTACTTC. Residues: CASKTGDEQYF. The chain recombines TRBV7-9 with TRBJ2-7; TRBD1 matches at 8 bases. CDR3 size: 11 residues. Germline V gives CDR1 SEHNR, CDR2 FQNEAQ (reference sequence). The V and J ends lost 9 bases and 5 bases, in that order; junction bases with no gene match: 3.

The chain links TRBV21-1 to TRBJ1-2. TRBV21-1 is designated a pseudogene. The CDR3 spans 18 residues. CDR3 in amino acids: CASSKALPWDPSSYGYTF. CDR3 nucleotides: TGTGCCAGCAGCAAAGCGCTCCCATGGGATCCGAGCAGCTATGGCTACACCTTC.

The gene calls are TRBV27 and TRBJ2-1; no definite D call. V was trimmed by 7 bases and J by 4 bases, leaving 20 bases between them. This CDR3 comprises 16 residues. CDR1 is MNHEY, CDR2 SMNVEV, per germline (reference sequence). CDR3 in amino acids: CASTAGRLVAYNEQFF. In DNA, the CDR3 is TGTGCCAGCACCGCTGGAAGGTTGGTAGCTTACAATGAGCAGTTCTTC.

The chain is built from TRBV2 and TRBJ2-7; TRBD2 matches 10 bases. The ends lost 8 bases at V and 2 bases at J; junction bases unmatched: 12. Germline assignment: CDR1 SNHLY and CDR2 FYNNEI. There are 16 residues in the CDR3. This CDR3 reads CASYETRGTSAYEQYF. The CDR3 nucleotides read TGTGCCAGCTACGAAACAAGGGGGACTAGCGCCTACGAGCAGTACTTC.